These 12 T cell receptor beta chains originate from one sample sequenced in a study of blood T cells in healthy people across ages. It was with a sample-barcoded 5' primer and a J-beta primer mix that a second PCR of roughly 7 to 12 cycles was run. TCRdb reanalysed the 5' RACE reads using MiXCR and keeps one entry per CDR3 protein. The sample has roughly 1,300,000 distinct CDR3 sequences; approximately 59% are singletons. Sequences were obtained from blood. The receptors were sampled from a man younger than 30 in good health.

CDR3 residues: CSARQGWNTGELFF. In nucleotides, the CDR3 is TGCAGTGCTAGACAGGGTTGGAACACCGGGGAGCTGTTTTTT. V is TRBV20-1 and J is TRBJ2-2, with D possibly matching TRBD1 (5 bases). Germline assignment: CDR1 DFQATT and CDR2 SNEGSKA (reference sequence). The length of the CDR3 is 14 residues. Trimming shortened V by 2 bases and J by 1 base, and 8 bases separated the two germline ends.

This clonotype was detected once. The CDR3 spells CASRPTSGGDTQYF. CDR3 DNA: TGTGCCAGCAGACCTACTAGCGGGGGGGATACGCAGTATTTT. The chain recombines TRBV7-8 with TRBJ2-3, with 12 bases fitting TRBD2. The CDR3 runs 14 residues. Trimming cost V 6 bases and J 6 bases; bases outside gene matches: 4. The germline V gene has CDR1 SGHVS and CDR2 FQNEAQ.

CDR3 amino acids: CASSQTRRTGDGYTF. CDR3 nucleotide sequence: TGTGCCAGCAGCCAAACGCGACGGACAGGGGATGGCTACACCTTC. The V call is TRBV7-9, the J call TRBJ1-2, with 9 bases that match TRBD1. The CDR3 spans 15 residues. With V trimmed by 5 bases and J by 6 bases, 10 bases remained unmatched. Germline assignment: CDR1 SEHNR and CDR2 FQNEAQ (reference sequence). Full variable domain (outside the CDR3, taken from reference TRBV7-9 and TRBJ1-2): DTGVSQNPRHKITKRGQNVTFRCDPISEHNRLYWYRQTLGQGPEFLTYFQNEAQLEKSRLLSDRFSAERPKGSFSTLEIQRTEQGDSAMYLCASSQTRRTGDGYTFGSGTRLTVV.

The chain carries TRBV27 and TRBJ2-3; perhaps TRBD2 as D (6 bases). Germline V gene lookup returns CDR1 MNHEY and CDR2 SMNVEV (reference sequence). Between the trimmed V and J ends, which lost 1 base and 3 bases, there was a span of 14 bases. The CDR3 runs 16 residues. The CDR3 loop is CASSLYWGEATDTQYF. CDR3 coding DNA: TGTGCCAGCAGTTTATACTGGGGGGAGGCGACAGATACGCAGTATTTT.

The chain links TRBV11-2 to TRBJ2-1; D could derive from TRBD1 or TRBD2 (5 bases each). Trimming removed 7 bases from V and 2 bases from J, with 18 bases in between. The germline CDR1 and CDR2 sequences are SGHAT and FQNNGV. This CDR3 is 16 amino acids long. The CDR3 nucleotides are TGTGCCAGCACCATGAGAGGGGAGAGTGCCTACAATGAGCAGTTCTTC. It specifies CASTMRGESAYNEQFF.

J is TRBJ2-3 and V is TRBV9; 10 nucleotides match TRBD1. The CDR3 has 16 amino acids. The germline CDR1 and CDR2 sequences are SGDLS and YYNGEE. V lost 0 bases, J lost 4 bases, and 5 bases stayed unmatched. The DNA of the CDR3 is TGTGCCAGCAGCGTAGTGGGGACAGGGGTAGCAGATACGCAGTATTTT. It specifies CASSVVGTGVADTQYF.

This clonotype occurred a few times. The CDR3 region is CASSFSRQIPKNIQYF. The CDR3 DNA follows: TGTGCCAGCAGCTTCTCGCGACAGATTCCCAAAAACATTCAGTACTTC. The chain combines TRBV11-2 with TRBJ2-4, with D possibly being TRBD1 (5 bases). This CDR3 is 16 amino acids long. Trimming cost V 3 bases and J 2 bases, with 14 bases left between them. Germline CDR1 is SGHAT and CDR2 is FQNNGV.

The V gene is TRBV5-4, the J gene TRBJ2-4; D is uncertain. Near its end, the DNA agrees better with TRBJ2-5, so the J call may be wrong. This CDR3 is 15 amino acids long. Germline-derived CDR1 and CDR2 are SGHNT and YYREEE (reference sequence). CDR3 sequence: CASSHGSGRQETQYF. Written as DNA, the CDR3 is TGTGCCAGCAGCCACGGGTCGGGTCGGCAAGAGACCCAGTACTTC.

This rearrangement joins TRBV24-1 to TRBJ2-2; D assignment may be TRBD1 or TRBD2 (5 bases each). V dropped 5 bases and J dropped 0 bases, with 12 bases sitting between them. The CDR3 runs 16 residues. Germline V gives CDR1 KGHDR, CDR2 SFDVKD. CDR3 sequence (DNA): TGTGCCACCAGTGTCAGGGAGAGCCCGAACACCGGGGAGCTGTTTTTT. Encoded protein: CATSVRESPNTGELFF.

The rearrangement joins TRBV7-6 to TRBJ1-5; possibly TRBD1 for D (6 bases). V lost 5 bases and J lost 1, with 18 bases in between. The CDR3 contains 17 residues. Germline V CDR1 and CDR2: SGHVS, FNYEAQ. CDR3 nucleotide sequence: TGTGCCAGCAGCCCCCGGATAGCCACAGGGAGCAATCAGCCCCAGCATTTT. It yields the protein CASSPRIATGSNQPQHF. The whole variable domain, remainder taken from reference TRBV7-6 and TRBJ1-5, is GAGVSQSPRYKVTKRGQDVALRCDPISGHVSLYWYRQALGQGPEFLTYFNYEAQQDKSGLPNDRFSAERPEGSISTLTIQRTEQRDSAMYRCASSPRIATGSNQPQHFGDGTRLSIL.

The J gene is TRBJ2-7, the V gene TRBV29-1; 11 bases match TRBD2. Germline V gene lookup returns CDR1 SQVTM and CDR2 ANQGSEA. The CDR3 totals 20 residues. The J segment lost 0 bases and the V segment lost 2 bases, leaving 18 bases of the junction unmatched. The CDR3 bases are TGCAGCGTTGAAATCGAATTGGTTAGCGGGAGGGCCGGGAACTCCTACGAGCAGTACTTC. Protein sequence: CSVEIELVSGRAGNSYEQYF.

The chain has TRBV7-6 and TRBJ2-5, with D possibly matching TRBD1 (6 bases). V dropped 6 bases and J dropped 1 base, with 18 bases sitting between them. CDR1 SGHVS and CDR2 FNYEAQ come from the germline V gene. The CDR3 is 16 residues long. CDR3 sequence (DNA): TGTGCCAGCAGTCGAACCGGGACACCTGGCCAAGAGACCCAGTACTTC. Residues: CASSRTGTPGQETQYF.